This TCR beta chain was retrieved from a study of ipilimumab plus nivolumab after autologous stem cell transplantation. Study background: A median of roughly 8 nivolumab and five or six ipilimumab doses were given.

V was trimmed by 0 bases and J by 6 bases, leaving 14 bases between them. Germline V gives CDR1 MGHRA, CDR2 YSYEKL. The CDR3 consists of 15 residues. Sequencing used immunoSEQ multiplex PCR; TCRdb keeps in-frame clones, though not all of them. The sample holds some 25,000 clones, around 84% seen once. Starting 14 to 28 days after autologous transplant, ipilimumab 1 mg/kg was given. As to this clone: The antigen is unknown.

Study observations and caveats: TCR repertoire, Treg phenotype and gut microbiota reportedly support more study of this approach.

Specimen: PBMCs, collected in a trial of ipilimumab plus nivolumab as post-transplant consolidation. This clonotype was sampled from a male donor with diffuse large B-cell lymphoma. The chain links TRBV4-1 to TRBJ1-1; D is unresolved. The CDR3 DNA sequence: TGCGCCAGCAGCCAAGATAGTCAGGTACCAGCTGAAGCTTTCTTT. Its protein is CASSQDSQVPAEAFF.